This T cell receptor beta chain was captured in a study of T cells after yellow fever vaccination (dated 2019 in TCRdb). General notes on the study: The SMART-Seq v4 Ultra Low Input RNA kit was used to prepare libraries from fractions with low cell numbers. Bulk PBMC replicates and cell subsets were isolated from blood drawn at multiple timepoints before and after both primary and secondary immunization. To track T-cell clones before and after primary and booster YFV17D yellow fever vaccination, bulk TCR alpha and beta repertoires were sequenced longitudinally. Two healthy male donors, one aged 18 to 29 and one aged 30 to 40 years, made up the cohort. General findings and caveats noted by the study authors: Compared with the primary T-cell response, the secondary T-cell response was weaker but faster, peaking on day 5 rather than day 15. Because abundant contaminating clonotypes from the bulk population could be contained in FACS-sorted repertoires, computational filtering was required. After the booster, most clones that had expanded after primary vaccination were detected again (almost 97% of CD4 and around nine tenths of CD8), suggesting broad maintenance of memory. Because only a couple of donors were included in the study, the extent to which the findings can be generalized is limited. A small fraction of clonotypes appeared in both the CD4 and CD8 compartments, likely as a result of convergent recombination.

As to this clonotype: There is no known antigen for this receptor. No base qualities exist here, and no much larger clone lies one base off it.

TCR cDNA was synthesized by 5'RACE template switching, through which a universal primer site and unique molecular identifiers were introduced. cDNA synthesis was primed from both the TCR alpha and TCR beta constant segments. Library amplification involved two PCR steps, and the second step added sample barcodes and sequencing adapters. Libraries were sequenced on Illumina HiSeq 2500 (2x100 bp) or NovaSeq (2x150 bp). Per the authors' processing: Reads were demultiplexed and collapsed into UMI consensus sequences with MIGEC, and V(D)J alignment was performed with MiXCR. Clonotypes responding to the vaccine were identified with edgeR on replicate PBMC samples, with the criteria of FDR below 0.01 and a log2 fold change above 5 up to day 15. Bulk clonotypes were assigned CD4 or CD8 identity according to which sequenced CD4 or CD8 repertoire held them at higher abundance. The public reads were reanalyzed by TCRdb: fastp trimming at Q25, MiXCR alignment, in-frame beta chains only. Each CDR3 protein gets just one entry, which takes the most common genes and DNA from the rows behind it. What appears here as the V and J calls and clone size reflects TCRdb's work, not the paper's. The sample has 150,000 or so distinct CDR3 sequences on record, less than 9% of them singletons. The top ten clones comprise 2.5% to 3% of the sample.

V is cut back by 7 bases and J by 0 bases, with 5 bases in the junction unmatched. CDR1 and CDR2, per the germline V gene (reference sequence), are MNHEY and SMNVEV. The CDR3 contains 15 residues, cysteine and phenylalanine counted. Only the CDR3 DNA is retained, 45 bases long and in frame from the first base. Explained via the paper, the treatment or condition label denotes: live attenuated yellow fever vaccine strain. A standard Ficoll-Paque protocol was used to isolate PBMCs from peripheral blood. CD4 and CD8 T-cell fractions were isolated with Dynabeads CD4 and CD8 positive selection kits. TriZol was used to extract RNA from bulk PBMCs, CD4 and CD8 fractions, and dextramer-positive and dextramer-negative fractions.

The chain links TRBV27 with TRBJ2-3; 9 of the junction bases match TRBD1. The sequencing here drew on CD4+ T cells sorted from PBMCs, taken about 5 days after the first yellow fever vaccination. This receptor was taken from a man younger than 30 who received the YFV17D yellow fever vaccine. The DNA sequence is as follows: TGTGCCAGCAAATTACAGGGGGCTAGCACAGATACGCAGTATTTT. Its amino acids are CASKLQGASTDTQYF.